This TCR beta chain was retrieved from a study of identical twins. General observations from the study: Modelling approaches yielded underestimates of out-of-frame TCR alpha sharing between monozygotic twins. Conclusions relied on cross-sectional statistical analysis, not following the same donors. The presence of invariant MAIT and iNKT cells could partly confound analyses of zero-insertion sequences.

As for this clonotype: Its antigen remains unknown.

TCRdb re-called the 5' RACE reads through MiXCR, storing one row per CDR3 protein. The sample comprises approximately 300,000 distinct CDR3 sequences, roughly 9.8% of which are singletons, and 6% to 8.5% rests with the top ten. No donor was unhealthy or non-Caucasian. The germline V gene encodes CDR1 MNHEY and CDR2 SMNVEV (reference sequence). This CDR3 has 14 residues. Trimming shortened V by 3 bases and J by 2 bases, and 11 bases separated the two germline ends. Separately, the same data were catalogued under a study of yellow fever vaccine responses in identical twins.

Source material: CD8+ T cells sorted from blood. The rearrangement uses TRBV27 and TRBJ2-7; D might be TRBD1 (5 bases). The receptor was isolated from a woman younger than 35 in good health. In nucleotides, the CDR3 is TGTGCCAGCAGTTTCAGGGTAGGGACCTACGAGCAGTACTTC. Protein sequence: CASSFRVGTYEQYF.